The clone carrying this TCR beta chain was detected once. The source of the sample is a study of OX40 agonist ivuxolimab in advanced cancers. Germline lookup yields CDR1 SGHNT and CDR2 YYREEE (reference sequence). This CDR3 has 15 residues. Trimming cost V 0 bases and J 1 base, with 11 bases left between them. Using immunoSEQ multiplex PCR, the repertoire was profiled, and TCRdb retains in-frame clones only, with some absent. The sample lists roughly 140,000 clones, approximately 94% occurring once. The sample in question was CD4+ or CD8+ T cells sorted from blood, obtained in a trial of the OX40 agonist ivuxolimab. The receptor comes from an adult with an advanced solid tumor such as melanoma, head and neck, liver or kidney cancer. This chain connects TRBV5-4 to TRBJ2-7; no clear D gene. CDR3 sequence (DNA): TGTGCCAGCAGCTTGGATCGGTCGGTATCCTACGAGCAGTACTTC. Encoded protein: CASSLDRSVSYEQYF.